The clone carrying this T cell receptor beta chain was recorded many times. Its matching antigen is unknown. This record comes from a study of T cells in Graves' hyperthyroidism and ophthalmopathy. Study outcomes and limitations: Blood also showed most of the thyroid clonotypes that were expanded above 0.001.

From RNA transcripts, TCR beta CDR3 regions were amplified. The TCR CDR3 was amplified in a first-round RT-PCR using the HTBI primer set. MiXCR, applied by TCRdb to the multiplex PCR reads, yields one record per CDR3 protein. This sample has around 300,000 distinct CDR3 sequences, with 14% found just once. Not enrolled were patients with uncontrolled infection, other autoimmune disease, pregnancy or lactation. This sequence was found in a woman aged 30 to 39 with Graves' hyperthyroidism. The sequencing sample was made of blood.

CDR3: CASSFVGDTDTQYF. As DNA, the CDR3 is TGTGCCAGCAGTTTTGTGGGGGACACAGATACGCAGTATTTT. J is TRBJ2-3 and V is TRBV27; possibly TRBD1 or TRBD2 for D (5 bases each). The CDR3 totals 14 residues. V was clipped by 3 bases and J by 2 bases, with 9 bases between them. Germline lookup yields CDR1 MNHEY and CDR2 SMNVEV (reference sequence).